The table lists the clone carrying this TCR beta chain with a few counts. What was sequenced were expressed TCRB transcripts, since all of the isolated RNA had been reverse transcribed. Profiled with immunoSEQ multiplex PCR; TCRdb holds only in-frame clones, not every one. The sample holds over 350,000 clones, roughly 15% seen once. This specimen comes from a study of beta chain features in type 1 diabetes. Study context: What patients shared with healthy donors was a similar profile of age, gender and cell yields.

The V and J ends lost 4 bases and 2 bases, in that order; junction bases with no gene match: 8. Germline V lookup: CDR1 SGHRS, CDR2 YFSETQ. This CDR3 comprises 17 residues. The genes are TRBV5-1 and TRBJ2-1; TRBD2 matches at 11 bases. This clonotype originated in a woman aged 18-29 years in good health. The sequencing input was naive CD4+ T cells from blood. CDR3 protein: CASSRRTSGSPYNEQFF. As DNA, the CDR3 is TGCGCCAGCAGCCGACGTACTAGCGGGAGTCCCTACAATGAGCAGTTCTTC.